The entry below describes one T cell receptor (beta chain). This sample is part of a study of CD8+ T cells in alopecia areata. Across the study: Treated patients swallowed 5 to 10 mg of oral tofacitinib twice daily.

Individuals with alopecia areata gave both lesional scalp punch biopsies and peripheral blood for collection. Investigators isolated RNA and reverse transcribed it into cDNA to act as the sequencing template. Sequencing was performed with immunoSEQ multiplex PCR; in TCRdb, only in-frame clones are kept and a portion is missing. Among some 210,000 clones listed, approximately 61% were seen once. V was cut by 4 bases and J by 0 bases, with 5 bases left in between. The CDR3 spans 12 residues. Germline CDR1 is SGHDT and CDR2 is YYEEEE. Sequencing used CD4+ T cells sorted from blood, obtained at week 0. This TCR came from a human donor with alopecia areata. V is TRBV5-6 and J is TRBJ2-7; D unclear. The CDR3: CASSESSYEQYF. The DNA for the CDR3 is TGTGCCAGCAGCGAAAGCTCCTACGAGCAGTACTTC.